These T cell receptor beta chains were read from a single sample in a study of T cell changes during pregnancy in multiple sclerosis. Repertoires were generated with immunoSEQ multiplex PCR, while TCRdb's copy carries only in-frame clones and drops some. The sample has roughly 50,000 clones, around 92% seen once. The material sequenced was peripheral blood, taken after pregnancy. These receptor sequences come from a female donor in good health, enrolled as a control in a pregnancy study. CDR3s include the opening cysteine and the closing phenylalanine or tryptophan. Fields, in order: J gene, clone size, D gene, V gene, CDR3 DNA, CDR3 protein. A D gene is named only where the DNA matches it firmly. The listing skips clone size in some rows; elsewhere it reads once, few, many or a size class.

>TRBJ1-4|-|-|TRBV19
TGTGCCAGTAGTATTCATGATGAAAAACTGTTTTTT
CASSIHDEKLFF
>TRBJ1-4|-|TRBD1|TRBV18
TGTGCCAGCTCACCCTCGGGACAGGGACAAAAACTGTTTTTT
CASSPSGQGQKLFF
>TRBJ1-2|-|-|TRBV6-5
TGTGCCAGCAGCCCCACCCGGGGAGGCTACACCTTC
CASSPTRGGYTF
>TRBJ1-5|-|TRBD1|TRBV10-3
TGTGCCATCAGTGAGACCGACAGGGCCAATCAGCCCCAGCATTTT
CAISETDRANQPQHF
>TRBJ2-7|once|TRBD1|TRBV5-4
TGTGCCAGCAGCTCCCGGGACAGGGGGATGTACGAGCAGTACTTC
CASSSRDRGMYEQYF
>TRBJ2-1|-|TRBD1|TRBV7-2
TGTGCCAGCAGCTTAGGGACAGGGATGAGCAATGAGCAGTTCTTC
CASSLGTGMSNEQFF
>TRBJ1-4|-|-|TRBV19
TGTGCCAGTAGTGCCACAGGGATCCTCAATGAAAAACTGTTTTTT
CASSATGILNEKLFF
>TRBJ1-2|once|-|TRBV5-6
TGTGCCAGCAGCTTGCCAGGTAGCTATGGCTACACCTTC
CASSLPGSYGYTF
>TRBJ2-7|-|TRBD1|TRBV18
TGTGCCAGCTCATCTCAACTACGGGACAGGGGTTCCTACGAGCAGTACTTC
CASSSQLRDRGSYEQYF
>TRBJ2-3|-|TRBD1|TRBV7-8
TGTGCCAGCAGCCTCAAGGGGGCGTCTTGGGATACGCAGTATTTT
CASSLKGASWDTQYF
>TRBJ2-1|-|TRBD2|TRBV13
TGTGCCAGCAGCCAAGCGGGAGGCGTCCACAATGAGCAGTTCTTC
CASSQAGGVHNEQFF